Given below is one T cell receptor beta chain in context. During active infection, Seattle patients enrolled and were then monitored through disease. CDR1 is SGHTA, CDR2 FQGTGA, per germline. The V and J ends lost 2 bases and 6 bases respectively, with 8 bases between them. The CDR3 runs 13 residues. The data are from a study of blood T cell repertoires in COVID-19. At the level of the study: Acute and convalescent COVID-19 samples came from the United States, Italy and Spain. Sample material is recorded as cDNA or gDNA derived from T cells, B-cell-depleted T cells, or PBMCs.

Per the original data handling: Reference gene primer amplification in the assay estimated nucleated cell counts. Sequencing used immunoSEQ multiplex PCR; TCRdb keeps in-frame clones, though not all of them. V and J calls and clone size follow that table, whereas D and trimming were derived from the DNA. In the table there are approximately 99,000 clones, 70% to 90% of which are singletons. Sequencing input: peripheral blood. The chain is built from TRBV7-3 and TRBJ2-1, with a tentative D call TRBD1 (5 bases). This TCR came from a man in his fifties or sixties with COVID-19, enrolled during active disease. The CDR3 sequence: CASSLGAANEQFF. In nucleotides, the CDR3 is TGTGCCAGCAGCTTAGGGGCAGCCAATGAGCAGTTCTTC.